Listed below are T cell receptor beta chains from one sample, sequenced in a study of T cells in localized non-small cell lung cancer. Generated by immunoSEQ multiplex PCR, the TCRdb table keeps only in-frame clones and is missing some. The table records a few thousand clones, around 30% of them present only once. The sequencing here drew on lung tumor tissue, taken before any cancer treatment. These receptors were taken from a male donor at least 60 years old with stage I lung adenocarcinoma. Both conserved end residues are part of each CDR3. The D gene is left open where the match is weak. A row's size may be missing; if present it is once, few, many or a size class.

V: TRBV7-5; J: TRBJ1-1; D: .; size: .; CDR3: CASSPLDPGQGRTEAFF; DNA: TGTGCTAGCAGCCCGCTAGATCCGGGACAGGGCCGTACTGAAGCTTTCTTT
V: TRBV30; J: TRBJ2-3; D: .; size: .; CDR3: CAWSTLEVGTDTQYF; DNA: TGTGCCTGGAGTACCCTGGAGGTTGGCACAGATACGCAGTATTTT
V: TRBV18; J: TRBJ2-5; D: .; size: .; CDR3: CASSPETSGETQYF; DNA: TGTGCCAGCTCACCAGAGACCTCCGGTGAGACCCAGTACTTC
V: TRBV25-1; J: TRBJ2-7; D: TRBD1; size: .; CDR3: CASSERQGINEQYF; DNA: TGTGCCAGCAGTGAGAGACAGGGGATTAACGAGCAGTACTTC
V: TRBV12-5; J: TRBJ1-1; D: .; size: .; CDR3: CASTPPGQGTHTEAFF; DNA: TGTGCCAGCACCCCTCCTGGGCAGGGGACTCACACTGAAGCTTTCTTT
V: TRBV28; J: TRBJ2-7; D: TRBD1; size: few; CDR3: CASSLRGQVSVEQYF; DNA: TGTGCCAGCAGTTTAAGGGGACAGGTCTCTGTCGAGCAGTACTTC
V: TRBV2; J: TRBJ2-3; D: .; size: few; CDR3: CASSVALGSGPADTQYF; DNA: TGTGCCAGCAGCGTAGCCCTTGGGTCGGGACCCGCAGATACGCAGTATTTT
V: TRBV6-8; J: TRBJ2-1; D: TRBD2; size: few; CDR3: CASKRDSHNEQFF; DNA: TGTGCCAGCAAGCGGGACTCCCACAATGAGCAGTTCTTC
V: TRBV11-3; J: TRBJ2-5; D: .; size: many; CDR3: CASSPTTGQETQYF; DNA: TGTGCCAGCAGCCCCACGACAGGCCAAGAGACCCAGTACTTC
V: TRBV19; J: TRBJ1-4; D: .; size: .; CDR3: CASSGTEREKLFF; DNA: TGTGCCAGTTCCGGGACCGAAAGGGAAAAACTGTTTTTT
V: TRBV18; J: TRBJ2-6; D: TRBD1; size: .; CDR3: CASSPGLQGATGANVLTF; DNA: TGTGCCAGCTCCCCAGGATTACAGGGGGCGACTGGGGCCAACGTCCTGACTTTC
V: TRBV6-8; J: TRBJ1-5; D: TRBD1; size: few; CDR3: CASSGGTGPQPQHF; DNA: TGTGCCAGCAGTGGGGGGACAGGGCCCCAGCCCCAGCATTTT
V: TRBV11-1; J: TRBJ2-1; D: TRBD2; size: .; CDR3: CASSLVTSGIEQFF; DNA: TGTGCCAGCAGCTTAGTGACTAGCGGGATTGAGCAGTTCTTC
V: TRBV6-8; J: TRBJ2-6; D: .; size: .; CDR3: CASSSTRGGAGANVLTF; DNA: TGTGCCAGCAGTTCAACTCGGGGCGGGGCTGGGGCCAACGTCCTGACTTTC
V: TRBV6-8; J: TRBJ2-3; D: .; size: few; CDR3: CASRHPGLKTDTQYF; DNA: TGTGCCAGCAGGCATCCGGGACTCAAAACAGATACGCAGTATTTT
V: TRBV9; J: TRBJ1-1; D: .; size: few; CDR3: CASRVLGGTEAFF; DNA: TGTGCCAGCAGGGTACTTGGGGGCACTGAAGCTTTCTTT
V: TRBV5-1; J: TRBJ2-3; D: .; size: .; CDR3: CASSLGVSTDTQYF; DNA: TGCGCCAGCAGCTTGGGGGTCTCCACAGATACGCAGTATTTT
V: TRBV6-8; J: TRBJ2-5; D: .; size: few; CDR3: CASSYQGGGGETQYF; DNA: TGTGCCAGCAGTTACCAAGGGGGGGGTGGAGAGACCCAGTACTTC
V: TRBV19; J: TRBJ2-7; D: .; size: once; CDR3: CASSIPGLAYEQYF; DNA: TGTGCCAGTAGTATCCCGGGACTCGCCTACGAGCAGTACTTC
V: TRBV6-8; J: TRBJ2-3; D: TRBD2; size: few; CDR3: CAGGGAGTDTQYF; DNA: TGTGCCGGGGGGGGAGCGGGCACAGATACGCAGTATTTT
V: TRBV5-1; J: TRBJ2-7; D: .; size: .; CDR3: CASSPEPGRAYEQYF; DNA: TGCGCCAGCAGCCCGGAGCCAGGGCGAGCCTACGAGCAGTACTTC
V: TRBV19; J: TRBJ2-1; D: TRBD2; size: .; CDR3: CASSLGLAGVVEQFF; DNA: TGTGCCAGTAGTCTGGGACTAGCGGGAGTAGTTGAGCAGTTCTTC
V: TRBV6-8; J: TRBJ1-3; D: .; size: few; CDR3: CASSTPDSGLTIYF; DNA: TGTGCCAGCAGTACCCCTGACAGTGGTCTTACCATATATTTT
V: TRBV11-3; J: TRBJ2-7; D: TRBD2; size: medium-sized; CDR3: CASSPSRLAGFSYEQYF; DNA: TGTGCCAGCAGCCCCTCGCGCCTAGCGGGGTTCTCCTACGAGCAGTACTTC
V: TRBV12-5; J: TRBJ1-1; D: .; size: .; CDR3: CASTLGGLTEAFF; DNA: TGTGCCAGCACCTTGGGGGGGCTCACTGAAGCTTTCTTT
V: TRBV11-3; J: TRBJ1-2; D: .; size: .; CDR3: CASSIHLTEANYGYTF; DNA: TGTGCCAGCAGCATCCACCTGACGGAAGCTAACTATGGCTACACCTTC
V: TRBV28; J: TRBJ1-5; D: .; size: .; CDR3: CASSFTVNQPQHF; DNA: TGTGCCAGCAGTTTCACAGTAAATCAGCCCCAGCATTTT
V: TRBV11-3; J: TRBJ2-2; D: .; size: few; CDR3: CASSLDTPTGELFF; DNA: TGTGCCAGCAGCTTGGACACCCCTACCGGGGAGCTGTTTTTT
V: TRBV11-3; J: TRBJ2-1; D: .; size: medium-sized; CDR3: CASTPLGGHSYNEQFF; DNA: TGTGCCAGCACCCCGCTCGGGGGGCACTCCTACAATGAGCAGTTCTTC
V: TRBV9; J: TRBJ2-2; D: TRBD2; size: .; CDR3: CASSARLAGGELFF; DNA: TGTGCCAGCAGCGCCCGACTAGCGGGAGGAGAGCTGTTTTTT
V: TRBV5-1; J: TRBJ1-5; D: TRBD1; size: .; CDR3: CASSLVTGGNQPQHF; DNA: TGCGCCAGCAGCTTAGTGACAGGGGGTAATCAGCCCCAGCATTTT